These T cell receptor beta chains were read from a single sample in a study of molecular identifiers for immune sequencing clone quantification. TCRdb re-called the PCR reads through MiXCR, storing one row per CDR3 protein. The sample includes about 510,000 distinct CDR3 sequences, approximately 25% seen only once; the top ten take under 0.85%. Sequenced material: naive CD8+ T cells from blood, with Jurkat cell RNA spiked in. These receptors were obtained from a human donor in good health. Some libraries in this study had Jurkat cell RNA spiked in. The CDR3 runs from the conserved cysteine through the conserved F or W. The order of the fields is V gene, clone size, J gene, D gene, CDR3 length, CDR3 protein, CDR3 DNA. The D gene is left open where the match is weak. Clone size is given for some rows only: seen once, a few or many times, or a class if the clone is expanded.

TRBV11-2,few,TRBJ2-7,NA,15,CASSLAMGGSYEQYF,TGTGCCAGCAGCTTAGCAATGGGAGGTTCCTACGAGCAGTACTTC
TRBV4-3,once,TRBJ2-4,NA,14,CASSPGYQNNLQYF,TGCGCCAGCAGCCCGGGATACCAGAACAACCTTCAGTACTTC
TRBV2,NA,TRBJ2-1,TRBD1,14,CASSELDRDYEQFF,TGTGCCAGCAGTGAACTGGACAGGGACTATGAGCAGTTCTTC
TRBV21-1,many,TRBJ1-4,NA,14,CASSPWTGGEKLFF,TGTGCCAGCAGCCCCTGGACAGGGGGTGAAAAACTGTTTTTT
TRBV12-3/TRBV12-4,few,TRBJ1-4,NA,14,CASNPGGTNEKLFF,TGTGCCAGCAACCCGGGGGGCACTAATGAAAAACTGTTTTTT
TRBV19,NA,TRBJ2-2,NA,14,CASTPGASAGELFF,TGTGCCAGTACCCCGGGGGCTAGCGCCGGGGAGCTGTTTTTT
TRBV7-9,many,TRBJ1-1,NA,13,CASSPPLNTEAFF,TGTGCCAGCAGCCCGCCCTTGAACACTGAAGCTTTCTTT
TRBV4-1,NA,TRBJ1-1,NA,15,CASSQTIDRNTEAFF,TGCGCCAGCAGCCAAACCATAGACAGGAACACTGAAGCTTTCTTT
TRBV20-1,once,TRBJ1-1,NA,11,CGVRECTEALF,TGCGGCGTGAGGGAGTGCACTGAAGCTCTCTTT
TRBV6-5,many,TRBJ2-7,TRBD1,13,CASSVGTGYEQYF,TGTGCCAGCAGTGTCGGGACAGGGTACGAGCAGTACTTC
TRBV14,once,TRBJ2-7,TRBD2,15,CASSPRLAPGYGQYF,TGTGCCAGCAGCCCTAGACTAGCCCCAGGCTACGGGCAGTACTTC
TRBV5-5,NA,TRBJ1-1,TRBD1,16,CASSLETGNVNTEAFF,TGTGCCAGCAGCTTGGAGACAGGGAATGTGAACACTGAAGCTTTCTTT
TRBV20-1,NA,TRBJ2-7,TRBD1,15,CSARWRTGGPYEQYF,TGCAGTGCTAGATGGCGGACAGGGGGTCCGTACGAGCAGTACTTC
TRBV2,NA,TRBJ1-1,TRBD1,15,CTSSRNRGMDTEAFF,TGTACCAGCAGTAGAAACAGGGGGATGGACACTGAAGCTTTCTTT